These 6 T cell receptor beta chains share one sample of origin, sequenced in a study of cytomegalovirus exposure and HLA in healthy donors. In the PCR, 60 Vbeta and 13 Jbeta primers were used. Clones were read by immunoSEQ multiplex PCR, and TCRdb kept only the in-frame ones, dropping some. The data show 150,000 or so clones, roughly three quarters seen once. Input material: PBMCs. The receptors here all came from a man aged 25 to 40 in good health and CMV-seropositive.

The CDR3 DNA follows: TGTGCCAGCAGTTTAAGGGCGGGACTGGGTTACAATGAGCAGTTCTTC. Its protein product is CASSLRAGLGYNEQFF. This chain links TRBV27 with TRBJ2-1, with D possibly matching TRBD2 (6 bases). This CDR3 is built from 16 residues. Trimming took 2 bases from V and 4 from J, leaving 15 bases between them. Germline V gene sequence: CDR1 MNHEY, CDR2 SMNVEV (reference sequence).

Concerning this clone itself: This specimen includes other DNA sequences encoding the same CDR3. V is TRBV28 and J is TRBJ1-1; 8 bases align to TRBD1. CDR1 is MDHEN, CDR2 SYDVKM, per germline. The CDR3 loop spans 14 amino acids. The V gene end was trimmed by 6 bases and the J gene end by 5 bases; junction bases not matched to a gene: 8. The CDR3 nucleotides read TGTGCCAGCAGCCTCACAGGGGGAAATACTGAAGCTTTCTTT. As protein: CASSLTGGNTEAFF.

This clone was observed a few times. The chain links TRBV5-1 to TRBJ2-1, with D perhaps matching TRBD1 (6 bases). With 0 bases removed from V and 6 bases from J, the gap between germline ends came to 16 bases. The CDR3 extends over 16 amino acids. The germline gives CDR1 SGHRS, CDR2 YFSETQ. The DNA of the CDR3 is TGCGCCAGCAGCTTGGCCCTTAATAGACAGGTCAATGAGCAGTTCTTC. It codes for CASSLALNRQVNEQFF.

The chain combines TRBV27 with TRBJ2-5; 7 bases fit TRBD2. CDR1 MNHEY and CDR2 SMNVEV come from the germline V gene (reference sequence). This CDR3 has 14 residues. Unmatched junction bases numbered 5, after V lost 5 bases and J lost 2 bases. This CDR3 is CASSRTSSQETQYF. The CDR3 DNA sequence: TGTGCCAGCAGTCGGACTAGTAGTCAAGAGACCCAGTACTTC.

The chain combines TRBV28 with TRBJ2-2, with 9 nucleotides matching TRBD1. The CDR3 has 15 residues. Trimming at V came to 7 bases and at J to 1 base, leaving 4 bases not matched to a gene. CDR1 and CDR2 from the germline V gene are MDHEN and SYDVKM. CDR3 amino acids: CASITGGGNTGELFF. Written as DNA, the CDR3 is TGTGCCAGCATCACAGGGGGCGGGAACACCGGGGAGCTGTTTTTT.

J is TRBJ2-7 and V is TRBV5-4; TRBD2 might be the D (7 bases). This CDR3 is 15 amino acids long. CDR1 is SGHNT and CDR2 is YYREEE in the germline V gene (reference sequence). Trimming stripped 4 bases from V and 6 bases from J, with 20 bases between. DNA of the CDR3: TGTGCCAGCAGCCAAGGTGCGGGAGAAGGGGGCGAGCAGTACTTC. Translating gives CASSQGAGEGGEQYF. The complete variable domain, with remaining parts taken from reference TRBV5-4 and TRBJ2-7, reads ETGVTQSPTHLIKTRGQQVTLRCSSQSGHNTVSWYQQALGQGPQFIFQYYREEENGRGNFPPRFSGLQFPNYSSELNVNALELDDSALYLCASSQGAGEGGEQYFGPGTRLTVT.